What follows is one T cell receptor (beta chain) and its context. This entry belongs to a study of blood T cell repertoires in COVID-19. Across the study: Sites across the United States, Italy and Spain contributed samples from acute and convalescent COVID-19. PBMCs, B-cell-depleted T cells, or T cells provided the cDNA or gDNA that made up the material.

Libraries were prepared by immunoSEQ multiplex PCR; TCRdb keeps only in-frame clonotypes and omits some of them. The sample lists 75,000 to 90,000 clones, roughly three quarters occurring once. Germline V gene sequence: CDR1 LNHDA, CDR2 SQIVND (reference sequence). This CDR3 spans 19 amino acids. The V segment lost 7 bases and the J segment 9 bases; nucleotides outside the gene matches: 21. What was sequenced was peripheral blood. The chain couples TRBV19 to TRBJ2-1, with 13 bases lining up with TRBD2. This clonotype originated in a man aged 60 to 75 with COVID-19, enrolled during active disease. CDR3 residues: CASTPRSGLAGAILSEQFF. In nucleotides, the CDR3 is TGTGCCAGTACCCCCCGGTCCGGACTAGCGGGAGCGATCCTCAGTGAGCAGTTCTTC.